Shown below are 8 T cell receptor beta chains from a single sample sequenced in a study of early T cells in non-severe SARS-CoV-2 infection. One entry per CDR3 protein results from TCRdb running MiXCR on the 5' RACE reads. This repertoire shows about 26,000 distinct CDR3 sequences, around 4% found once; its top ten account for roughly 4.2%. Input material: whole blood. The receptors were gathered from an adult who was a healthcare worker with PCR-confirmed SARS-CoV-2 infection or an uninfected control (not recorded which).

By share, this clonotype ranks as large. The chain recombines TRBV13 with TRBJ2-7; D possibly matches TRBD1 or TRBD2 (5 bases each). The CDR3 extends over 15 amino acids. V dropped 0 bases and J dropped 2 bases, with 11 bases sitting between them. Germline V gene lookup returns CDR1 PRHDT and CDR2 FYEKMQ (reference sequence). This chain's CDR3 is CASSLGGEGAYEQYF. Here the CDR3 DNA reads TGTGCCAGCAGCTTAGGGGGGGAAGGCGCCTACGAGCAGTACTTC.

This clonotype was counted many times. The rearrangement links TRBV14 to TRBJ2-3, with TRBD2 matching over 9 bases. This CDR3 region has 17 residues. The V segment lost 2 bases and the J segment 2 bases; nucleotides outside the gene matches: 8. From germline, CDR1 is SGHDN and CDR2 FVKESK. The CDR3 bases are TGTGCCAGCAGCCAACCCTTGGGCGGGGGGGCCACAGATACGCAGTATTTT. It yields the protein CASSQPLGGGATDTQYF.

This clonotype was found many times. The chain uses TRBV5-1 and TRBJ2-1; 9 bases line up with TRBD1. Trimming removed 6 bases from V and 4 bases from J; junction bases left unmatched: 8. In germline, CDR1 is SGHRS, CDR2 YFSETQ. The CDR3 runs 15 residues. The CDR3 nucleotides read TGCGCCAGCAAGGGTGGGACAGGGAATTACAATGAGCAGTTCTTC. Its translation: CASKGGTGNYNEQFF.

This clonotype has a count of ten or more. The chain combines TRBV12-3 or TRBV12-4 with TRBJ1-2; 7 bases align to TRBD1. With V trimmed by 6 bases and J by 7 bases, 8 bases remained unmatched. The CDR3 is 13 residues long. The CDR3: CASSPVTGSGYTF. The CDR3 nucleotides are TGTGCCAGCAGCCCGGTGACAGGGTCTGGCTACACCTTC.

At least ten counts were recorded for this clonotype. Here the CDR3 DNA reads TGTGCCAGCAGTTTAGGCGGGGGGACAGATACGCAGTATTTT. It translates to CASSLGGGTDTQYF. The chain joins TRBV27 to TRBJ2-3; 8 bases agree with TRBD2. Losses at the gene ends were 2 bases for V and 3 bases for J; bases not matched to a gene: 1. Per germline, CDR1 MNHEY and CDR2 SMNVEV (reference sequence). CDR3 length equals 14 residues.

This clonotype has a count of ten or more. V and J are TRBV20-1 and TRBJ1-2; 7 bases are shared with TRBD1. Germline CDR1 and CDR2: DFQATT and SNEGSKA (reference sequence). This CDR3 is built from 16 residues. V trimming: 7 bases; J trimming: 5 bases; junction bases outside the gene matches: 19. CDR3 region: CSETELGQPNFYGYTF. The CDR3, as DNA: TGCAGTGAAACTGAACTGGGACAGCCTAATTTTTATGGCTACACCTTC.

This clonotype came up many times. Here the CDR3 reads CASSRWISGANVLTF. As DNA, the CDR3 is TGTGCCAGCAGCAGATGGATCTCTGGGGCCAACGTCCTGACTTTC. The rearrangement links TRBV5-4 to TRBJ2-6; D uncertain. This CDR3 has 15 residues. Germline V gene data show CDR1 as SGHNT and CDR2 as YYREEE (reference sequence). The V end lost 4 bases, the J end lost 0 bases, and 8 bases lay between the germline ends.

This clonotype was seen ten or more times. V is TRBV10-1 and J is TRBJ1-5; D possibly corresponds to TRBD1 (6 bases). This CDR3 has 15 residues. V was cut by 7 bases and J by 4 bases, with 17 bases left in between. Per the germline V gene, CDR1 is WNHNN and CDR2 is SYGVQD (reference sequence). The CDR3 DNA follows: TGCGCCAGCAAAAAGGTGGGGGCGTTAAATCAGCCCCAGCATTTT. Encoded protein: CASKKVGALNQPQHF.